This T cell receptor (beta chain) was captured in a study of vaccination and CD4 T cells after COVID-19. As for the study in general: Blood was drawn a median around 73 days post second dose, range 14 to 241.

This clonotype was seen a handful of times. What it recognizes is unknown. The assay that was used to sequence DNA from cultured CD4+ T cells was the Oncomine TCR Beta short-read assay. MiXCR, run by TCRdb on the PCR reads, gives a single entry per CDR3 protein. Of 9,500 to 15,000 distinct CDR3 sequences listed, about 53% were seen once; the top ten hold under 20%. Specified treatment: roughly 10-day PBMC culture with coronavirus spike peptide pools or control peptides (ViraFEST assay). After being plated at around 1.8 million per well, PBMCs were cultured with about 10 IU/ml IL-2 and 10 ug/ml peptide pools. The CDR3 has 18 amino acids. In germline, CDR1 is MNHEY, CDR2 SVGAGI. The V gene end was trimmed by 2 bases and the J gene end by 5 bases; junction bases not matched to a gene: 14. General study points: Convalescent patients had a median roughly 87% of reactive clones appearing only post-vaccination.

V is TRBV6-5 and J is TRBJ2-7; 11 bases map to TRBD2. The TCR originated in a human donor who had recovered from COVID-19. Sequencing used CD4+ T cells from blood, cultured in vitro. DNA for the CDR3: TGTGCCAGCAGTTACGGGCTAGCGGGAGGTAGTCGGAGGAACGAGCAGTACTTC. It specifies CASSYGLAGGSRRNEQYF.